The following is a TCR beta chain sequence with its context. Other DNA sequences of this sample code for an identical CDR3. Per germline, CDR1 DFQATT and CDR2 SNEGSKA (reference sequence). Between the trimmed V and J ends, which lost 1 base and 6 bases, there was a span of 3 bases. The CDR3 is 11 residues long. These data are taken from a study of shared clonotypes between healthy human individuals. Study background: There were three CD4 naive, three CD4 memory, two CD8 naive and one CD8 memory plates per donor.

CD4+ cells underwent separation, giving CD45RA+ naive and CD45RA-negative memory subsets. Only in-frame clones appear in the TCRdb table, and some are missing; sequencing was by immunoSEQ multiplex PCR. The repertoire holds under 850,000 clones, with roughly 72% as singletons. Sequenced sample: memory CD4+ T cells sorted from blood. The sample's subset: CD45RA-negative fraction. The chain employs TRBV20-1 and TRBJ2-2; D remains ambiguous. The source of this sequence is a woman in her twenties or thirties in good health. The CDR3 sequence: CSARGPGELFF. The CDR3 DNA is TGCAGTGCTAGAGGTCCCGGGGAGCTGTTTTTT.